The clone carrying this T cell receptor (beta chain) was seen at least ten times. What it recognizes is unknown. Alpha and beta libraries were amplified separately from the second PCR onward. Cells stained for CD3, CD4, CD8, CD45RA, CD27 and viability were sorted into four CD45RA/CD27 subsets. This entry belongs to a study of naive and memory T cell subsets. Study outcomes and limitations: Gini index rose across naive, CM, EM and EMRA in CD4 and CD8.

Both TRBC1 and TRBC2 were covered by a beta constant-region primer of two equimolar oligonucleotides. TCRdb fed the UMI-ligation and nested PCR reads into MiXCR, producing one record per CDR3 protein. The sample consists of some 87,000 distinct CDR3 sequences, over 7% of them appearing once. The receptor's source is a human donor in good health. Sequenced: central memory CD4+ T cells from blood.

CDR3 residues: CATSDLRENEQFF. For the CDR3, the DNA is TGTGCCACCAGTGATTTACGAGAGAATGAGCAGTTCTTC. The chain links TRBV24-1 to TRBJ2-1, with unresolved D. Germline assignment: CDR1 KGHDR and CDR2 SFDVKD. The CDR3 is 13 amino acids. The germline V and J ends were trimmed by 1 base and 7 bases, with 7 bases remaining between them.